This is a list of T cell receptor beta chains from one sample in a study of T-cell reconstitution after alpha-beta-depleted transplantation in children. One entry per CDR3 protein results from TCRdb running MiXCR on the PCR reads. The sample carries a few hundred thousand distinct CDR3 sequences, 27% recorded once. Sequenced here: PBMCs, sampled before TCRalphabeta/CD19-depleted stem cell transplant. These receptor sequences come from a boy less than two years old with Wiskott-Aldrich syndrome, due to receive a stem cell transplant. Each CDR3 is given with its conserved first and last residue. A D gene is named only where the DNA matches it firmly. Clone size appears in some rows only: once, few, many, or a class for an expanded clone.

- | TRBJ2-1 | TRBV5-6 | TRBD2 | 15 | TGTGCCAGCAGCCCCCGGGCGGGAGCTCACAATGAGCAGTTCTTC | CASSPRAGAHNEQFF
- | TRBJ2-3 | TRBV25-1 | - | 16 | TGTGCCAGCAGTGAATGGGCGGGGTCTAGCACAGATACGCAGTATTTT | CASSEWAGSSTDTQYF
few | TRBJ1-5 | TRBV12-3/TRBV12-4 | TRBD1 | 17 | TGTGCCAGCAGTAGAACCGGGACAGGGAATAGCAATCAGCCCCAGCATTTT | CASSRTGTGNSNQPQHF
many | TRBJ2-1 | TRBV10-3 | - | 13 | TGTGCCATCGGCAGGGGAACCTACAATGAGCAGTTCTTC | CAIGRGTYNEQFF
- | TRBJ2-1 | TRBV2 | TRBD2 | 10 | TGTGCCAGCTCTTGGACTAGGTGGTTCTTC | CASSWTRWFF
few | TRBJ2-1 | TRBV2 | TRBD2 | 13 | TGTGCCAGAGGTAGCGGGACCTACAATGAGCAGTTCTTC | CARGSGTYNEQFF
- | TRBJ2-5 | TRBV5-1 | - | 14 | TGCGCCAGCAGAGACGGACTATTCGGAGAGACCCAGTACTTC | CASRDGLFGETQYF
few | TRBJ2-1 | TRBV5-1 | TRBD1 | 15 | TGCGCCAGCAGCTTGGAGGGACAGGGGCGAAATGAGCAGTTCTTC | CASSLEGQGRNEQFF
- | TRBJ1-6 | TRBV6-1 | TRBD1 | 15 | TGTGCCAGCAGCCCCGGACAGGGGAAAGGTTCACCCCTCCACTTT | CASSPGQGKGSPLHF
- | TRBJ2-7 | TRBV6-5 | - | 12 | TGTGCCAGCGTCCGGCGGGAAACCTGTCAGTACTTC | CASVRRETCQYF
few | TRBJ2-1 | TRBV5-1 | - | 13 | TGCGCCAGCACCGGGGAGTCCGGAGATGAGCAGTTCTTC | CASTGESGDEQFF
few | TRBJ2-5 | TRBV12-3/TRBV12-4 | - | 14 | TGTGCCAGCAGCCCAACTAGCCTAGGAGAGACCCAGTACTTC | CASSPTSLGETQYF
- | TRBJ2-1 | TRBV5-1 | - | 17 | TGCGCCAGCAGCCCTAGACAGTTGAGGTCCCTTTCCAATGAGCAGTTCTTC | CASSPRQLRSLSNEQFF
few | TRBJ2-5 | TRBV2 | TRBD2 | 14 | TGTGCCAGCAGCTTACTAGCGGATCACTCGACCCAGTACTTC | CASSLLADHSTQYF
- | TRBJ2-3 | TRBV25-1 | TRBD2 | 18 | TGTGCCAGCAGTACCGGGACTAGCGGGCCTAAAGACACAGATACGCAGTATTTT | CASSTGTSGPKDTDTQYF
- | TRBJ2-1 | TRBV7-3 | - | 15 | TGTGCCAGCAGCCGCGGGATAAGCGCCTACAATGAGCAGTTCTTC | CASSRGISAYNEQFF
- | TRBJ2-7 | TRBV11-2 | - | 16 | TGTGCCAGCAGCTTAGAAATTGGAAACGAGGTCTACGAGCAGTACTTC | CASSLEIGNEVYEQYF
few | TRBJ2-1 | TRBV4-1 | - | 13 | TGCGCCAGCAGCCACTGGTTTGGGGATGAGCAGTTCTTC | CASSHWFGDEQFF
- | TRBJ1-1 | TRBV5-6 | TRBD1 | 14 | TGTGCCAGCGTTCTGGACAGGGGGAACACTGAAGCTTTCTTT | CASVLDRGNTEAFF
few | TRBJ2-7 | TRBV4-2 | TRBD2 | 16 | TGTGCCAGCAGCCAACCGAATCTAGCGGGAGAGGGTGAGCAGTACTTC | CASSQPNLAGEGEQYF
few | TRBJ2-7 | TRBV29-1 | - | 9 | TGCAGCGGAGCTTACGAGCAGTACTTC | CSGAYEQYF
few | TRBJ2-7 | TRBV29-1 | - | 16 | TGCAGCGTCGCAGGGGGAGGGACTACCAACTCCTACGAGCAGTACTTC | CSVAGGGTTNSYEQYF
few | TRBJ2-1 | TRBV5-1 | TRBD2 | 16 | TGCGCCAGCACCACCCTAGCGGGGAGCTCCTACAATGAGCAGTTCTTC | CASTTLAGSSYNEQFF
- | TRBJ2-2 | TRBV9 | - | 14 | TGTGCCAGCAGCGTGGGGCATTTTACCGGGGAGCTGTTTTTT | CASSVGHFTGELFF
few | TRBJ2-1 | TRBV20-1 | TRBD2 | 14 | TGCAGTGCTCCTAGCGGTTTCTCCTACAATGAGCAGTTCTTC | CSAPSGFSYNEQFF
few | TRBJ2-1 | TRBV5-1 | TRBD2 | 16 | TGCGCCAGCAGCAAATACGCTAGCGGGAGATGGAATGAGCAGTTCTTC | CASSKYASGRWNEQFF
once | TRBJ1-3 | TRBV7-8 | TRBD1 | 16 | TGTGCCAGCAGCATGGACAGGGGGCGCTCTGGAAACACCATATATTTT | CASSMDRGRSGNTIYF
- | TRBJ2-1 | TRBV4-2 | TRBD2 | 16 | TGTGCCAGCAGGGAAGGAGGGACTAGCGGGGTCAATGAGCAGTTCTTC | CASREGGTSGVNEQFF
- | TRBJ2-1 | TRBV5-1 | - | 14 | TGCGCCAGCAGCCGCGGACAGTTAGGGAATGAGCAGTTCTTC | CASSRGQLGNEQFF
few | TRBJ2-1 | TRBV30 | TRBD1 | 16 | TGTGCCTGGAGCAAGGGACAGGTGACCTCCTACAATGAGCAGTTCTTC | CAWSKGQVTSYNEQFF
- | TRBJ2-1 | TRBV5-1 | - | 14 | TGCGCCAGCAGCTCGGGAGTAGGAGGCAATGAGCAGTTCTTC | CASSSGVGGNEQFF
- | TRBJ2-1 | TRBV29-1 | TRBD2 | 14 | TGCAGCGTGCGAACTAGCGGGGGACACAATGAGCAGTTCTTC | CSVRTSGGHNEQFF
- | TRBJ2-7 | TRBV12-3/TRBV12-4 | TRBD2 | 17 | TGTGCCAGCCGGATCACAAGGACTAGCGGGAGGAACTACGAGCAGTACTTC | CASRITRTSGRNYEQYF
- | TRBJ2-5 | TRBV2 | - | 13 | TGTGCCAGCAGTGCGGCGGGGCGCGAGACCCAGTACTTC | CASSAAGRETQYF
- | TRBJ1-1 | TRBV5-1 | - | 14 | TGCGCCAGCAGCTTGGTCGGGTCGGAAACTGAAGCTTTCTTT | CASSLVGSETEAFF
few | TRBJ2-1 | TRBV3-1 | TRBD2 | 13 | TGTGCCAGTACTAGCGGGAGTCCGAATGAGCAGTTCTTC | CASTSGSPNEQFF
few | TRBJ2-6 | TRBV12-3/TRBV12-4 | TRBD1 | 17 | TGTGCCAGCCTCAGGGACAGGGGGCGAAGTGGGGCCAACGTCCTGACTTTC | CASLRDRGRSGANVLTF
- | TRBJ2-3 | TRBV15 | TRBD2 | 16 | TGTGCCACCAGCAGCCCTGGACTAGCGAACTCAGATACGCAGTATTTT | CATSSPGLANSDTQYF
few | TRBJ2-7 | TRBV27 | TRBD2 | 14 | TGTGCCAGCAGTATACTAGCGGGAGCTGGAGAGCAGTACTTC | CASSILAGAGEQYF
- | TRBJ1-1 | TRBV28 | TRBD1 | 16 | TGTGCCAGCAGTTTCCGACAGGGGGTTTTGAACACTGAAGCTTTCTTT | CASSFRQGVLNTEAFF
few | TRBJ2-2 | TRBV24-1 | - | 17 | TGTGCCACCAGTGATCCACAGGCGAATCGTAACACCGGGGAGCTGTTTTTT | CATSDPQANRNTGELFF
- | TRBJ2-7 | TRBV20-1 | TRBD2 | 15 | TGCAGTGCTAGTATCAGCGGGAGGGCCTCATACGAGCAGTACTTC | CSASISGRASYEQYF
- | TRBJ2-5 | TRBV20-1 | - | 11 | TGCAGTGCAAACGCTTGGGAGACCCAGTACTTC | CSANAWETQYF
- | TRBJ2-1 | TRBV5-1 | TRBD2 | 15 | TGCGCCAGCAGCTTGGAGTTGGGACTAGCGGGTATGCTGTTCTTC | CASSLELGLAGMLFF
- | TRBJ2-2 | TRBV20-1 | TRBD2 | 14 | TGCAGTGCTAGTATCGGGAGGGCCACCGGGGAGCTGTTTTTT | CSASIGRATGELFF
few | TRBJ2-7 | TRBV27 | - | 13 | TGTGCCAGCAGTATCCTTAGCTCCTACGAGCAGTACTTC | CASSILSSYEQYF
- | TRBJ2-5 | TRBV20-1 | - | 15 | TGCAGTGCTAGAGACGTGAAAAGTTCACAAGAGACCCAGTACTTC | CSARDVKSSQETQYF
- | TRBJ1-1 | TRBV12-3/TRBV12-4 | - | 17 | TGTGCCAGCAGTTTACGATCTTTGCGCCTTGAGGGCACTGAAGCTTTCTTT | CASSLRSLRLEGTEAFF
few | TRBJ2-4 | TRBV20-1 | - | 17 | TGCAGTGCTAGAGATTGGGCGCGCGGGGCGGCCAAAAACATTCAGTACTTC | CSARDWARGAAKNIQYF
few | TRBJ1-2 | TRBV5-1 | - | 13 | TGCGCCAGCAGAGACAGCGCTAACTATGGCTACACCTTC | CASRDSANYGYTF
- | TRBJ1-5 | TRBV7-8 | - | 16 | TGTGCCAGCAGCCCAGGATCTTACCGGAGCAATCAGCCCCAGCATTTT | CASSPGSYRSNQPQHF
few | TRBJ2-7 | TRBV6-6 | - | 13 | TGTGCCAGCAGTTACAGGGAGACCTACGAGCAGTACTTC | CASSYRETYEQYF
- | TRBJ1-6 | TRBV5-5 | TRBD1 | 16 | TGTGCCAGCAGCCCCTGGTGGGCAGGGGGCGAGTCACCCCTCCACTTT | CASSPWWAGGESPLHF
- | TRBJ2-1 | TRBV19 | - | 13 | TGTGCCAGTAGTATAAGGGCTGGCGGTGAGCAGTTCTTC | CASSIRAGGEQFF
- | TRBJ2-7 | TRBV3-1 | - | 13 | TGTGCCAGCAGCCAAGTTCCCGGCTACGAGCAGTACTTC | CASSQVPGYEQYF
- | TRBJ2-5 | TRBV20-1 | - | 12 | TGCAGTGCTAGACTAGTCAAAGAGACCCAGTACTTC | CSARLVKETQYF
many | TRBJ2-3 | TRBV6-5 | - | 14 | TGTGCCAGCAGTTACAGGGCGGCCACAGATACGCAGTATTTT | CASSYRAATDTQYF
few | TRBJ2-1 | TRBV12-3/TRBV12-4 | TRBD2 | 13 | TGTGCCAGCAGTGCCGGGACTAGCAATGAGCAGTTCTTC | CASSAGTSNEQFF
- | TRBJ2-7 | TRBV6-1 | - | 14 | TGTGCCAGCAGTCAGATTGGGGATTCCTACGAGCAGTACTTC | CASSQIGDSYEQYF